These 22 T cell receptor beta chains originate from one sample sequenced in a study of cytomegalovirus exposure and HLA in healthy donors. This table comes from immunoSEQ multiplex PCR, and its TCRdb copy is limited to in-frame clones, with some not included. The sample has a few hundred thousand clones, 70% to 90% seen once. The material sequenced was PBMCs. The source is a woman younger than 35 in good health and CMV-seronegative.

The chain is built from TRBV2 and TRBJ2-7, with TRBD1 matching 7 bases. Germline trimming cut 3 bases from V and 2 bases from J; bases unmatched to any gene: 4. The germline CDR1 and CDR2 sequences are SNHLY and FYNNEI. This CDR3 is 14 amino acids long. The chain's CDR3 is CASSDRTGAYEQYF. The CDR3 bases are TGTGCCAGCAGTGACCGGACAGGAGCCTACGAGCAGTACTTC.

V is TRBV2 and J is TRBJ1-1; no clear D gene. The V gene's germline CDR1 is SNHLY and CDR2 FYNNEI. The CDR3 runs to 14 residues. The V gene lost 8 bases and the J gene lost 2 bases, with 15 bases spanning the gap. The CDR3 region has the DNA TGTGCCAGCGCAGCTCTGAGCGGAAACACTGAAGCTTTCTTT. This translates into CASAALSGNTEAFF. The complete variable domain, with remaining parts taken from reference TRBV2 and TRBJ1-1, reads EPEVTQTPSHQVTQMGQEVILRCVPISNHLYFYWYRQILGQKVEFLVSFYNNEISEKSEIFDDQFSVERPDGSNFTLKIRSTKLEDSAMYFCASAALSGNTEAFFGQGTRLTVV.

The chain's CDR3 is CASSLPDQPQHF. CDR3 sequence (DNA): TGTGCCAGCAGCCTCCCGGATCAGCCCCAGCATTTT. The chain carries TRBV28 and TRBJ1-5; no firm D call. Per germline, CDR1 MDHEN and CDR2 SYDVKM. Trimming took off 6 bases at V and 5 bases at J, with 8 bases between the two ends. The CDR3 consists of 12 residues.

The V gene is TRBV19, the J gene TRBJ1-2, with 9 bases that match TRBD1. Germline CDR1 LNHDA, CDR2 SQIVND (reference sequence). The CDR3 is 17 amino acids. V dropped 0 bases and J dropped 8; count of bases not matched to a gene: 13. CDR3 DNA sequence: TGTGCCAGTAGTATAGAAGCCTCCGTGACAGGGGGGAAAGGCTACACCTTC. It encodes CASSIEASVTGGKGYTF.

The chain joins TRBV5-1 to TRBJ2-7; TRBD2 matches at 14 bases. Trimming at V came to 3 bases and at J to 3 bases, leaving 8 bases not matched to a gene. The germline CDR1 and CDR2 sequences are SGHRS and YFSETQ. This CDR3 is built from 17 residues. CDR3 nucleotides: TGCGCCAGCAGCTCCTATGGACTAGCGGGAGGCGGCTACGAGCAGTACTTC. Its translation is CASSSYGLAGGGYEQYF.

This clone has only one observation. The chain carries TRBV6-5 and TRBJ2-7, with 7 bases identical to TRBD2. Germline V CDR1 and CDR2: MNHEY, SVGAGI. J was trimmed by 2 bases and V by 0 bases; bases with no gene match: 1. The CDR3 has 14 amino acids. The CDR3 sequence is CASSYSGTTYEQYF. CDR3 DNA: TGTGCCAGCAGTTACTCCGGGACTACCTACGAGCAGTACTTC.

The rearrangement uses TRBV7-9 and TRBJ2-1; possible D gene TRBD2, 6 bases. The germline gives CDR1 SEHNR, CDR2 FQNEAQ (reference sequence). This CDR3 region has 15 residues. Trimming left V 1 base short and J 1 base short, with 8 bases between. CDR3 protein: CASSLVGGSYNEQFF. CDR3 DNA sequence: TGTGCCAGCAGCTTAGTGGGAGGTTCCTACAATGAGCAGTTCTTC.

This clone was found once. The chain links TRBV18 to TRBJ1-4; 7 bases line up with TRBD1. Germline assignment: CDR1 KGHSH and CDR2 LQKENI. J was trimmed by 4 bases and V by 4 bases; bases with no gene match: 15. The CDR3 totals 18 residues. The CDR3 here is CASSLMTPLTGDNEKLFF. DNA of the CDR3: TGTGCCAGCTCACTAATGACCCCCCTTACAGGGGATAATGAAAAACTGTTTTTT.

The chain carries TRBV27 and TRBJ2-3; D may be TRBD1 (5 bases). This CDR3 region has 13 residues. From germline, CDR1 is MNHEY and CDR2 SMNVEV (reference sequence). The V end lost 4 bases, the J end lost 2 bases, and 7 bases lay between the germline ends. CDR3 protein: CASSWGITDTQYF. The CDR3 DNA reads TGTGCCAGCAGTTGGGGCATCACAGATACGCAGTATTTT.

J is TRBJ2-2 and V is TRBV4-3; a possible D gene is TRBD2 (6 bases). Germline V gene data show CDR1 as LGHNA and CDR2 as YSLEER. V was clipped by 3 bases and J by 4 bases, with 6 bases between them. The CDR3 length is 13 residues. The chain's CDR3 is CASSQGGTGELFF. Written as DNA, the CDR3 is TGCGCCAGCAGCCAGGGGGGCACCGGGGAGCTGTTTTTT.

The CDR3 is CASSLGSGRWLADTQYF. The CDR3 DNA follows: TGCGCCAGCAGCTTGGGTAGCGGGAGGTGGTTGGCAGATACGCAGTATTTT. The chain recombines TRBV5-1 with TRBJ2-3, with 10 bases identical to TRBD2. CDR3 length: 17 amino acids. Germline CDR1 reads SGHRS; CDR2 reads YFSETQ. Germline trimming cut 0 bases from V and 4 bases from J; bases unmatched to any gene: 8. Filled out from reference TRBV5-1 and TRBJ2-3, the complete variable domain reads KAGVTQTPRYLIKTRGQQVTLSCSPISGHRSVSWYQQTPGQGLQFLFEYFSETQRNKGNFPGRFSGRQFSNSRSEMNVSTLELGDSALYLCASSLGSGRWLADTQYFGPGTRLTVL.

The J gene is TRBJ2-7, the V gene TRBV7-8; 7 nucleotides align to TRBD1. Unmatched junction bases numbered 5, after V lost 6 bases and J lost 0 bases. The CDR3 extends over 14 amino acids. Germline CDR1 reads SGHVS; CDR2 reads FQNEAQ. DNA for the CDR3: TGTGCCAGCAGGGGCAGGGGGAGCTCCTACGAGCAGTACTTC. This codes for CASRGRGSSYEQYF.

V gene TRBV6-5 combines with J gene TRBJ1-1, with D possibly TRBD1 on 6 matching bases. V lost 2 bases, J lost 6 bases, and 7 bases lay in between. CDR1 is MNHEY, CDR2 SVGAGI, per germline. The CDR3 loop spans 12 amino acids. For the CDR3, the DNA is TGTGCCAGCAGTTACAACAGGGCTGAAGCTTTCTTT. Translation: CASSYNRAEAFF.

This sequence joins TRBV27 and TRBJ2-1; TRBD1 might be the D (5 bases). The length of the CDR3 is 15 residues. Germline CDR1 and CDR2: MNHEY and SMNVEV (reference sequence). V dropped 6 bases and J dropped 7 bases, with 19 bases sitting between them. The CDR3 loop reads CASSPPWQGTNEQFF. DNA of the CDR3: TGTGCCAGCAGCCCCCCCTGGCAGGGCACGAATGAGCAGTTCTTC.

The V call is TRBV30, the J call TRBJ2-7; D perhaps matches TRBD1 (6 bases). Germline-derived CDR1 and CDR2 are GTSNPN and SVGIG (reference sequence). Trimming removed 0 bases from V and 2 bases from J, with 11 bases in between. The CDR3 is 14 amino acids. The CDR3 loop is CAWSVGGGTYEQYF. CDR3 bases: TGTGCCTGGAGTGTAGGGGGTGGCACCTACGAGCAGTACTTC.

This clone was seen once. The J gene is TRBJ2-3, the V gene TRBV9, with D tentatively TRBD2 (7 bases). Germline V gene lookup returns CDR1 SGDLS and CDR2 YYNGEE. This CDR3 spans 16 amino acids. V lost 2 bases and J lost 0, with 13 bases in between. DNA for the CDR3: TGTGCCAGCAGCGTTTCGGGGGGCTCTAGCACAGATACGCAGTATTTT. Protein: CASSVSGGSSTDTQYF.

The chain couples TRBV6-1 to TRBJ2-7; tentatively, D is TRBD1 (5 bases). The CDR3 has 16 amino acids. The germline gives CDR1 MNHNS, CDR2 SASEGT. Deletions cut 2 bases from V and 3 bases from J, with 17 bases between. CDR3 sequence: CASSEMVLDTNYEQYF. DNA of the CDR3: TGTGCCAGCAGTGAAATGGTTTTGGACACCAACTACGAGCAGTACTTC.

The J gene is TRBJ2-3, the V gene TRBV7-8; D is unresolved. Deletions cut 5 bases from V and 4 bases from J, with 7 bases between. The germline CDR1 and CDR2 sequences are SGHVS and FQNEAQ. This CDR3 spans 12 amino acids. CDR3 nucleotide sequence: TGTGCCAGCAGCGACGGAGCAGATACGCAGTATTTT. Its translation is CASSDGADTQYF.

CDR3 loop: CASSYGTEKTYEQYF. CDR3 in DNA: TGTGCCAGCAGTTACGGGACAGAAAAAACCTACGAGCAGTACTTC. This chain uses TRBV6-5 with TRBJ2-7, with 7 bases fitting TRBD1. Germline CDR1 and CDR2: MNHEY and SVGAGI. CDR3 length: 15 amino acids. Unmatched junction bases numbered 6, after V lost 2 bases and J lost 2 bases.

Of note for this clone: Other DNA sequences in this sample translate to the same CDR3. The rearrangement uses TRBV27 and TRBJ1-5; the match to TRBD1 covers 10 bases. Germline CDR1 is MNHEY and CDR2 is SMNVEV (reference sequence). This CDR3 contains 15 residues. V gave up 4 bases and J gave up 2 bases; unmatched junction bases: 2. CDR3 coding DNA: TGTGCCAGCAGTTCCGGACAGGGGGGCAATCAGCCCCAGCATTTT. Translation gives CASSSGQGGNQPQHF.

The sample holds one count of this clone. The CDR3 sequence: CASRAVGAGVHNEQFF. CDR3 coding DNA: TGTGCCAGTAGGGCCGTCGGGGCAGGGGTACACAATGAGCAGTTCTTC. The chain joins TRBV19 to TRBJ2-1; a weak D match, TRBD1 (6 bases). V was cut by 6 bases and J by 5 bases, with 20 bases left in between. The CDR3 is 16 residues long. The V gene's germline CDR1 is LNHDA and CDR2 SQIVND (reference sequence).

V usage is TRBV9 and J usage is TRBJ1-1; 7 bases align to TRBD1. V was pared by 4 bases and J by 6 bases, with 9 bases of the junction left unmatched. From germline, CDR1 is SGDLS and CDR2 YYNGEE. The CDR3 totals 14 residues. CDR3 in amino acids: CASSPHKTGAEAFF. As DNA, the CDR3 is TGTGCCAGCAGCCCCCATAAAACAGGGGCTGAAGCTTTCTTT.